The T cell receptor beta chain described here comes from a study of cytomegalovirus exposure and HLA in healthy donors listed by TCRdb under 2017. Background on the whole study: According to an earlier analysis of 587 of the donors, about 179 million T cells yielded 90 million to 140 million unique TCR beta sequences and about 300 Gb of sequence data. Around 320 gigabases of sequencing data and 78 million or so unique TCR sequences were included in an early release covering roughly 600 HLA-typed donors. Of the roughly 400 genotyped donors, approximately 82% fell in the genetic ancestry cluster associated with self-reported Caucasian donors. The study aimed to test whether cataloging public T cell receptors could reveal signatures of past pathogen exposure. The T cell repertoires of several hundred subjects were profiled by immunosequencing and related to cytomegalovirus serostatus. A separate validation cohort of roughly 120 different subjects was used in addition to the approximately 610-subject first cohort. The study combined high-throughput TCR immunosequencing, statistical association of individual TCRs with disease status, and machine learning to predict cytomegalovirus infection status. A later analysis re-analyzed previously published TCR beta repertoires from roughly 630 donors and added high-resolution HLA genotyping to study TCR occurrence patterns. In the later analysis, no new phenotypic data were used to find candidate immune exposures; instead, reliance was placed on TCR beta sequences and their occurrence across donors. In an earlier analysis of roughly 580 of the donors, high-throughput TCR beta sequencing was used to judge whether each TCR beta V gene segment behaved as functional or pseudogenic. Donor age, sex, ethnicity and CMV serostatus were compiled alongside the repertoire data. A later genetic analysis took genome-wide SNP genotypes for about 65% of the 666 donors and used that subset as a discovery cohort. All discovery cohort repertoires had been generated using a single sequencing platform. Class I and class II HLA loci were covered by the typing at four-digit resolution. The number of typed donors differed by locus: about 629-630 for A, B, C, DRB1 and DQB1; approximately 540 for DQA1; about 600 for DPA1; and some 450 for DPB1. Because of strong linkage in the cohort, 5 or 6 DR-DQ haplotypes were treated as single units for association and clustering. Among some 410 genotyped donors of the cohort, an average of roughly 240,000 unique TCR beta nucleotide sequences were sequenced per donor, about a sixth of them non-productive.

This clone was detected once. Its antigen specificity is not known. Base quality data are lacking; no much larger clone is found one base away. The paper's findings and limits, for the study overall: In both the original and validation cohorts, the classifier was reported to diagnose cytomegalovirus status with high specificity and sensitivity. The authors suggested that the approach could potentially be extended to other disease states and immunological phenotypes. An earlier analysis of approximately 590 of the donors showed that most TCR beta V segments appeared in productive rearrangements either about 87% or about 30% of the time, which broadly matched IMGT annotations. Strong co-occurrence of HLA alleles, especially DR and DQ, made assigning TCR associations to individual alleles difficult. Around 16 rarely observed V segments, including chromosome 9 orphons, were excluded from the earlier analysis of about 610 of the donors because counts were too low. According to a later analysis, parvovirus B19, influenza, CMV and Epstein-Barr virus appeared linked to several top co-occurrence clusters. Sequencing depth was assumed to be roughly uniform across donors in the presence/absence analyses, though that assumption may not hold. In a later analysis, most CMV-associated TCR beta chains were found to appear HLA-restricted, with HLA associations seemingly driven largely by CMV exposure. A few of the identified cytomegalovirus-associated TCR beta chains were confirmed in vitro to be specific for cytomegalovirus antigens. Because some donors lacked HLA typing at each locus, the association tests relied only on the typed subset. Because the 87-base-pair reads could not distinguish some IMGT-functional V segments, including TRBV6-2 and TRBV6-3, those segments were excluded. CMV serostatus was the only immune exposure information available for the cohort. According to a later genetic analysis, donors in an Asian-associated ancestry cluster had fewer N-insertions in productive TCRs than the approximately 650-donor mean. An association between a missense DCLRE1C variant and V-gene and J-gene trimming of TCR beta chains was found in a later genetic analysis and replicated in an independent cohort. Correlated functional status among segregating V segments might be attributable to linkage disequilibrium, but an unknown experimental factor could not be ruled out. Most TCR sequences were observed very rarely across donors, whereas some public TCRs were present in many individuals. Only TCR beta chains were sequenced in this cohort, and the absence of alpha or paired-chain data limited detectable features. In a later analysis, HLA-associated TCR beta chains were found to be more clonally expanded and to have lower generation probabilities than equally common non-associated chains. In a later analysis, the rate of TCR association differed among HLA loci, with DRB1 alleles having the most associated TCRs and HLA-C alleles having the fewest. The study listed approximately 160 TCR beta chains as associated with cytomegalovirus. In a later analysis, some 17,000 TCR beta sequences were associated with specific HLA alleles at a false discovery rate of 0.05. A cluster of highly shared sequence variants was judged likely to be a technical artifact of the sequencing pipeline. A further reported finding was that TCR beta sequences accurately predicted the HLA-A and HLA-B alleles for most subjects in the first cohort.

The cohort was made up of around 720 healthy bone marrow donors. At the time of sampling, all cohort members were nominally healthy, though unrecorded immune exposures were likely present. The donor tested CMV seropositive, placing the donor among the 290 or so seropositive members of the cohort. A peripheral blood sample was provided by each donor, and peripheral blood mononuclear cells were used for TCR beta sequencing. Genomic DNA extraction from the blood cell samples was performed with the Qiagen DNeasy Blood Extraction Kit. The library was produced with the immunoSEQ multiplex PCR assay. For the multiplex PCR, a mixture combining 60 forward primers for TCR Vbeta segments and 13 reverse primers for TCR Jbeta segments was used. The CDR3 region of rearranged TCR beta genes was amplified from genomic DNA with a multiplex PCR assay. On the Illumina HiSeq System, the amplified TCR beta libraries were sequenced as 87-base-pair reads. The study's processing was this. A later analysis counted about 80 million unique TCR beta chains across the 550 to 750 repertoires, and about 10 million of these chains were shared by at least two donors. Raw reads were error-corrected and collapsed into unique sequences with a nearest-neighbor algorithm that merged closely related sequences to remove PCR and sequencing errors. Alignment of CDR3 sequences to IMGT reference sequences was used to assign V, D and J gene segments. Each retained sequence needed at least a six-nucleotide match to both a V gene segment and a J gene segment. Rearrangements were called productive when the CDR3 lacked stop codons and stayed in frame with V and J; all others were non-productive. Following IMGT convention, CDR3 was defined as the stretch from the second conserved V-encoded cysteine up to the conserved J-encoded phenylalanine. The earlier analysis of a few hundred of the donors excluded any sequence lacking an unambiguous match to a single V gene segment. In an earlier analysis of about 590 of the donors, a V segment was called functional when productive rearrangements were above 56.7%, and segregating when the standard deviation between donors exceeded 5%. A statistical classification framework was built for diagnosing cytomegalovirus status from the catalog of TCR beta chain sequences. In a later analysis, TCR nucleotide sequences were compared against IMGT/GENE-DB human TR gene sequences so that V and J genes could be assigned. The TCRdist pipeline was used in a later analysis to assign CDR3 sequences and most-parsimonious VDJ recombination scenarios. A later analysis defined each TCR beta chain by its CDR3 amino acid sequence plus V-gene family, and excluded reads lacking a unique V-gene family. In a later analysis, around 650 highly shared, low-generation-probability nucleotide sequences were removed to address suspected cross-contamination and a sequencing artifact. In a later analysis, a clonal expansion index for each public chain was calculated from normalized within-repertoire ranks of inferred template counts. In a later analysis, generation probabilities were computed using a VDJ recombination model fitted to out-of-frame rearrangements, and the results were checked against IGoR. In a later analysis, hypergeometric tests were used to score TCR-TCR, TCR-HLA and TCR-CMV co-occurrence, with a repertoire-size bias correction applied to TCR pairs. To estimate false discovery rates, a later analysis permuted the HLA or CMV assignments 20 times. In a later analysis, co-occurring TCRs were grouped using DBSCAN, and TCRdist sequence similarity was added for clustering within HLA-allele-positive subsets. Co-occurrence clustering excluded repertoires with fewer than 30,000 or more than 120,000 public chains, plus five with anomalous nucleotide sharing. Held by TCRdb, this immuneACCESS table contains in-frame sequences only and omits some clones. Under half of the omission traces to an unresolved V gene where checked; the cause of the rest is unknown. V, J and clone size are taken as reported in that table, and D and trimming were inferred from the DNA itself. For this sample there are roughly 120,000 clones; 74% appear just once. 4% to 4.5% of the sample lies in the top ten.

The germline V gene yields SGHTA for CDR1 and FQGNSA for CDR2. Here V drops 1 base and J drops 4 bases, and the junction holds 2 bases not matched to any gene. CDR3 length: 15 amino acids, cysteine to phenylalanine. CDR3 DNA only is kept here, 45 bases in frame from base 1. The receptor's source is a woman aged 45-59 years in good health and CMV-seropositive. The chain employs TRBV7-2 and TRBJ2-1; TRBD2 matches 9 bases in the middle. Material: PBMCs. The sequence in DNA is TGTGCCAGCAGCTTAGGACTAGCGGTGTACAATGAGCAGTTCTTC. Its protein product is CASSLGLAVYNEQFF. Supplemented by the reference TRBV7-2 and TRBJ2-1 proteins around the CDR3, the complete variable domain is GAGVSQSPSNKVTEKGKDVELRCDPISGHTALYWYRQSLGQGLEFLIYFQGNSAPDKSGLPSDRFSAERTGGSVSTLTIQRTQQEDSAVYLCASSLGLAVYNEQFFGPGTRLTVL.